Listed below are T cell receptor beta chains from one sample, sequenced in a study of regulatory T cells in long-lasting Graves disease. TCRdb re-analysed the multiplex PCR reads in MiXCR, keeping a single row per CDR3 protein. The sample shows 200,000 to 250,000 distinct CDR3 sequences, 20% to 25% of them seen only once. The sample in question was peripheral blood mononuclear cells (PBMCs), obtained at new diagnosis, from a patient treated with antithyroid drugs. The source is a female donor with Graves disease. CDR3s include the opening cysteine and the closing phenylalanine or tryptophan. D genes are given only for firm matches.

TRBV7-2,TRBD2,TRBJ2-5,CASSLAKRESETQYF
TRBV2,TRBD1,TRBJ1-3,CASSAGTGTGNTIYF
TRBV7-9,NA,TRBJ1-5,CASSLAVGRINQPQHF
TRBV28,NA,TRBJ1-1,CASSLTPGRLNTEAFF
TRBV7-8,TRBD2,TRBJ2-1,CASSRKPSGSSYNEQFF
TRBV10-3,NA,TRBJ1-1,CAIHGQKSTEAFF
TRBV29-1,NA,TRBJ2-2,CSVDGGRIGELFF
TRBV4-3,NA,TRBJ1-4,CASSQDLGDEKLFF
TRBV25-1,TRBD1,TRBJ1-1,CASSEFGQGYMNTEAFF
TRBV27,NA,TRBJ1-5,CASSLDVVQPQHF
TRBV9,NA,TRBJ1-1,CASSVDLKRNTEAFF
TRBV7-2,NA,TRBJ2-4,CASSSSTTLAKNIQYF